These 21 T cell receptor beta chains originate from one sample sequenced in a study of T cell changes during pregnancy in multiple sclerosis. TCRdb keeps only in-frame clones here, not all; method: immunoSEQ multiplex PCR. The sample includes 65,000 to 90,000 clones, 80% to 95% seen only once; the top ten take 2.5%. The sample in question was peripheral blood, obtained in the first trimester of pregnancy. The receptors shown here come from a female donor with multiple sclerosis, enrolled in a pregnancy study.

The chain links TRBV6-5 to TRBJ1-6, with D uncertain. Germline V gene lookup returns CDR1 MNHEY and CDR2 SVGAGI. The CDR3 consists of 13 residues. V was trimmed by 6 bases and J by 7 bases, leaving 10 bases between them. The CDR3 protein is CASSHRLNSPLHF. The CDR3 DNA follows: TGTGCCAGCAGCCACCGACTAAATTCACCCCTCCACTTT.

This clone was found a few times. This chain uses TRBV6-1 with TRBJ1-1; possible D gene TRBD1, 5 bases. V gave up 9 bases and J gave up 5 bases, with 10 bases separating them. This CDR3 has 11 amino acids. Germline CDR1 and CDR2: MNHNS and SASEGT. The CDR3 loop reads CASHGGTEAFF. The CDR3 nucleotides read TGTGCCAGTCACGGGGGTACTGAAGCTTTCTTT.

The chain couples TRBV14 to TRBJ2-3; D might be TRBD2 (5 bases). Trimming stripped 0 bases from V and 9 bases from J, with 10 bases between. The germline CDR1 and CDR2 sequences are SGHDN and FVKESK. CDR3 length equals 13 residues. CDR3: CASSQEFGGTQYF. For the CDR3, the DNA is TGTGCCAGCAGCCAAGAATTTGGCGGGACGCAGTATTTT. Drawing the rest from reference TRBV14 and TRBJ2-3, the complete variable domain is EAGVTQFPSHSVIEKGQTVTLRCDPISGHDNLYWYRRVMGKEIKFLLHFVKESKQDESGMPNNRFLAERTGGTYSTLKVQPAELEDSGVYFCASSQEFGGTQYFGPGTRLTVL.

The rearrangement links TRBV2 to TRBJ2-2; 8 nucleotides align to TRBD1. The CDR3 length is 17 residues. Looked up from germline, CDR1 is SNHLY and CDR2 is FYNNEI. Losses at the gene ends were 2 bases for V and 4 bases for J; bases not matched to a gene: 9. The DNA for the CDR3 is TGTGCCAGCAGTGAATTGAAGGACAGGGCCCGCACCGGGGAGCTGTTTTTT. Protein: CASSELKDRARTGELFF.

This chain uses TRBV19 with TRBJ1-1, with 8 bases matching TRBD1. Germline CDR1 LNHDA, CDR2 SQIVND (reference sequence). The V and J ends lost 1 base and 7 bases, in that order; junction bases with no gene match: 17. The CDR3 is made up of 18 amino acids. CDR3 sequence: CASSIVRLRAGGYDEAFF. CDR3 bases: TGTGCCAGTAGTATAGTACGTCTTCGCGCAGGGGGCTATGATGAAGCTTTCTTT.

The chain links TRBV27 to TRBJ1-5; TRBD1 aligns across 8 bases. Germline assignment: CDR1 MNHEY and CDR2 SMNVEV (reference sequence). This CDR3 has 15 amino acids. Losses at the gene ends were 4 bases for V and 5 bases for J; bases not matched to a gene: 7. CDR3 in amino acids: CASSSGTGLHQPQHF. The CDR3 nucleotides are TGTGCCAGCAGTTCCGGGACAGGTCTTCATCAGCCCCAGCATTTT.

As DNA, the CDR3 is TGCGCCAGCAGCTTGGGTTTAGGAGCGGGGGCCTCTGGGGCCAACGTCCTGACTTTC. Translation: CASSLGLGAGASGANVLTF. The V call is TRBV5-1, the J call TRBJ2-6; 8 nucleotides line up with TRBD2. Unmatched junction bases numbered 8, after V lost 0 bases and J lost 0 bases. Germline loops: CDR1 SGHRS, CDR2 YFSETQ. The CDR3 has 19 amino acids.

The chain combines TRBV4-2 with TRBJ2-7, with TRBD2 as a possible D gene (5 bases). This CDR3 is 14 amino acids long. Trimming cost V 1 base and J 0 bases, with 7 bases left between them. CDR1 is LGHNA and CDR2 is YNFKEQ in the germline V gene. The DNA for the CDR3 is TGTGCCAGCAGCCAAGGGCTAGCCTCCTACGAGCAGTACTTC. As protein: CASSQGLASYEQYF.

This clone is a singleton in its sample. V and J are TRBV10-1 and TRBJ1-1; 7 positions agree with TRBD1. This CDR3 spans 14 amino acids. J was trimmed by 6 bases and V by 7 bases; bases with no gene match: 11. Germline V gene data show CDR1 as WNHNN and CDR2 as SYGVQD (reference sequence). The CDR3 sequence: CASKDGTAASEAFF. The CDR3 DNA is TGCGCCAGCAAGGACGGGACAGCAGCCTCTGAAGCTTTCTTT.

J is TRBJ2-7 and V is TRBV6-5, with 9 bases fitting TRBD1. The CDR3 consists of 14 residues. V shed 6 bases and J 4 bases; nucleotides not matched to a gene: 7. Germline values: CDR1 MNHEY, CDR2 SVGAGI. This CDR3 is CASSTGTGWYEQYF. Written as DNA, the CDR3 is TGTGCCAGCAGCACCGGGACAGGGTGGTACGAGCAGTACTTC.

This chain links TRBV21-1 with TRBJ1-6; the D call of TRBD1 is as the table states it, not checked on the DNA. TRBV21-1 is a pseudogene segment. The CDR3 is made up of 18 amino acids. Here the CDR3 reads CASSKALQQSSYNSPLHF. In DNA form, the CDR3 reads TGTGCCAGCAGCAAAGCCCTACAGCAAAGCTCCTATAATTCACCCCTCCACTTT.

The chain has TRBV18 and TRBJ1-1; D may be TRBD1 (5 bases). This CDR3 has 14 residues. Germline loops: CDR1 KGHSH, CDR2 LQKENI. V lost 2 bases and J 8 bases, leaving 15 bases between the germline ends. The CDR3 DNA reads TGTGCCAGCTCACCAATAGGCGGGGGTGGAGAAGCTTTCTTT. This gives the protein CASSPIGGGGEAFF. The variable domain in full, with the rest retrieved from reference TRBV18 and TRBJ1-1, is NAGVMQNPRHLVRRRGQEARLRCSPMKGHSHVYWYRQLPEEGLKFMVYLQKENIIDESGMPKERFSAEFPKEGPSILRIQQVVRGDSAAYFCASSPIGGGGEAFFGQGTRLTVV.

The chain is built from TRBV19 and TRBJ1-4; 8 bases line up with TRBD1. CDR3 length: 15 residues. The germline V gene has CDR1 LNHDA and CDR2 SQIVND (reference sequence). V dropped 2 bases and J dropped 2; count of bases not matched to a gene: 1. The CDR3 DNA follows: TGTGCCAGTAGTATACAGGGGGCGACTAATGAAAAACTGTTTTTT. Translated: CASSIQGATNEKLFF.

This sequence joins TRBV6-4 and TRBJ2-3; a possible D gene is TRBD1 (5 bases). The CDR3 contains 14 residues. The germline gives CDR1 MRHNA, CDR2 SNTAGT. V gave up 5 bases and J gave up 0 bases, with 9 bases separating them. Here the CDR3 reads CASSYQGSTDTQYF. CDR3 nucleotides: TGTGCCAGCAGTTACCAGGGAAGCACAGATACGCAGTATTTT.

A few counts support this clone. The V call is TRBV29-1, the J call TRBJ1-1, with D perhaps TRBD1 (5 bases). Germline CDR1 SQVTM, CDR2 ANQGSEA. CDR3 length: 14 amino acids. The V end lost 2 bases, the J end lost 5 bases, and 15 bases lay between the germline ends. CDR3: CSVEYGRVETEAFF. The CDR3 DNA reads as TGCAGCGTTGAATATGGCAGGGTGGAAACTGAAGCTTTCTTT.

The chain is built from TRBV19 and TRBJ1-3, with no clear D. V was cut by 0 bases and J by 0 bases, with 6 bases left in between. In germline, CDR1 is LNHDA, CDR2 SQIVND (reference sequence). The CDR3 length is 15 residues. The DNA for the CDR3 is TGTGCCAGTAGTATAGATTCCAGCTCTGGAAACACCATATATTTT. Its protein product is CASSIDSSSGNTIYF.

The chain combines TRBV4-1 with TRBJ2-7; no clear D gene. The CDR3 has 13 residues. With 1 base removed from V and 4 bases from J, the gap between germline ends came to 8 bases. Germline V CDR1 and CDR2: MGHRA, YSYEKL. CDR3 DNA sequence: TGCGCCAGCAGCCAAGTTGCCCGGTACGAGCAGTACTTC. It specifies CASSQVARYEQYF.

V is TRBV5-6 and J is TRBJ2-1; 8 nucleotides agree with TRBD1. Germline CDR1 reads SGHDT; CDR2 reads YYEEEE. Trimming removed 0 bases from V and 8 bases from J; junction bases left unmatched: 4. The length of the CDR3 is 14 residues. CDR3 sequence reads: CASSLGTGSHEQFF. The DNA for the CDR3 is TGTGCCAGCAGCTTGGGGACAGGGTCCCATGAGCAGTTCTTC. Complete variable domain (other parts from reference TRBV5-6 and TRBJ2-1): DAGVTQSPTHLIKTRGQQVTLRCSPKSGHDTVSWYQQALGQGPQFIFQYYEEEERQRGNFPDRFSGHQFPNYSSELNVNALLLGDSALYLCASSLGTGSHEQFFGPGTRLTVL.

This chain connects TRBV9 to TRBJ2-1; D gene ambiguous. The CDR3 runs to 16 residues. From germline, CDR1 is SGDLS and CDR2 YYNGEE. Trimming stripped 4 bases from V and 0 bases from J, with 14 bases between. The CDR3, as DNA: TGTGCCAGCAGCCCCACGGAGTGGAGCTCCTACAATGAGCAGTTCTTC. Translating it yields CASSPTEWSSYNEQFF.

The chain has TRBV5-1 and TRBJ1-5; a possible D gene is TRBD1 (6 bases). Germline V gives CDR1 SGHRS, CDR2 YFSETQ. The CDR3 length is 15 residues. V was clipped by 4 bases and J by 6 bases, with 17 bases between them. The CDR3 nucleotides read TGCGCCAGCAGCCCCGAACCGAGGGGGGGTCAGCCCCAGCATTTT. Protein sequence: CASSPEPRGGQPQHF.

The chain recombines TRBV19 with TRBJ2-1; 7 bases line up with TRBD1. With V trimmed by 6 bases and J by 5 bases, 13 bases remained unmatched. CDR3 size: 16 residues. Germline CDR1 is LNHDA and CDR2 is SQIVND (reference sequence). The CDR3 coding sequence is TGTGCCAGTAGACAAACCCACAGGGGCGGCGACAATGAGCAGTTCTTC. Its protein product is CASRQTHRGGDNEQFF. The full variable domain, with the rest looked up from reference TRBV19 and TRBJ2-1, is DGGITQSPKYLFRKEGQNVTLSCEQNLNHDAMYWYRQDPGQGLRLIYYSQIVNDFQKGDIAEGYSVSREKKESFPLTVTSAQKNPTAFYLCASRQTHRGGDNEQFFGPGTRLTVL.